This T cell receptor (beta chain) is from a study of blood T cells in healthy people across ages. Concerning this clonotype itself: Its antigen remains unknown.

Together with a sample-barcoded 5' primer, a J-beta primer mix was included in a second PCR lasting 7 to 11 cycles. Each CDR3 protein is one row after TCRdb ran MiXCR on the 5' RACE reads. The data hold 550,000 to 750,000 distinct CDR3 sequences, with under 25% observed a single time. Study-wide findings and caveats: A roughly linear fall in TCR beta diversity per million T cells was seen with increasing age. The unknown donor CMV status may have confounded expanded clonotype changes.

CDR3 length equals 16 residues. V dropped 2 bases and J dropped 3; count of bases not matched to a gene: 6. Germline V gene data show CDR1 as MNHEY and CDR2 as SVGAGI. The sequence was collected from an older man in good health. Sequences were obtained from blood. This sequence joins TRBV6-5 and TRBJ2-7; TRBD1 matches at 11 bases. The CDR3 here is CASSYAGTGGNYEQYF. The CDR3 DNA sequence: TGTGCCAGCAGTTACGCCGGGACAGGGGGGAACTACGAGCAGTACTTC.